This T cell receptor beta chain derives from a study of T-cell memory formation after mild COVID-19. There are a few counts of this clonotype. Its antigen is as yet unknown. TCRdb passed the 5' RACE reads through MiXCR, listing each CDR3 protein once. The sample contains under 450,000 distinct CDR3 sequences, 20% to 25% of which appear only once. Study-level results: The pre-infection memory compartment contained some responding clones, suggesting cross-reactive memory joined. Among clones contracting day 15 to 85, CD4/CD8 was balanced, whereas later expanders leaned CD4+. Most CD4+ clones that shrank were in CM and EM, while CD8+ ones turned up in EMRA.

The germline V gene has CDR1 MNHEY and CDR2 SVGEGT. V gave up 6 bases and J gave up 7 bases; unmatched junction bases: 10. The CDR3 consists of 14 residues. The V and J genes are TRBV6-2 or TRBV6-3 and TRBJ2-7; 9 bases align to TRBD1. The sequence derives from a man aged 18 to 29 who had mild COVID-19 (a few samples of this study predate the infection). Cell type and time point are not known. Sequencing input: PBMCs or a T cell subset sorted from them (not recorded which). CDR3 loop: CASRPRDRDEEQYV. CDR3 coding DNA: TGTGCCAGCAGGCCCCGGGACAGGGACGAAGAGCAGTACGTC.